The source of this TCR beta chain is a study of beta chain features in type 1 diabetes. Study-level results: Still unanswered here is whether HLA type influences TCRB rearrangement. A moderate, significant TCRB CDR3 shortening appeared in type 1 diabetes across four CD4+ subsets.

V was shortened by 6 bases and J by 2 bases, with 11 bases between the two germline ends. Germline CDR1 is SNHLY and CDR2 is FYNNEI. The CDR3 is 14 residues long. What was sequenced were expressed TCRB transcripts, since all of the isolated RNA had been reverse transcribed. The repertoire was sequenced with immunoSEQ multiplex PCR; TCRdb's copy has only in-frame clones and lacks some. The sample records some 290,000 clones, 24% being singletons. Note on this clone: As yet, its antigen is unknown.

Sequencing was performed on naive CD4+ T cells from blood. The TCR sequence derives from a woman aged 25 to 45 with type 1 diabetes. The gene calls are TRBV2 and TRBJ1-5; unclear D gene. The CDR3 coding sequence is TGTGCCAGCAGGGTGCGGGTGGGCAATCAGCCCCAGCATTTT. This gives the protein CASRVRVGNQPQHF.